This T cell receptor beta chain was recovered during a study of T cell responses to AZD1222 COVID-19 vaccine (dated by TCRdb to about 2021). Background on the whole study: AZD1222 recipients given second doses at about 4 weeks or at about 12 weeks were pooled, since spike-specific TCR depth and breadth were not found to differ between the two schedules. Trial participants were enrolled by age into 18-55, 56-69 and 70-plus year subgroups, with roughly 150, 30 and 60 TCR-sequenced participants respectively. TCR sequencing covered more than 230 trial participants: 200 to 220 given two doses of AZD1222 and approximately 25 given two doses of MenACWY control vaccine. What the study reported, not specific to this receptor: Reportedly, almost half of the unique spike-specific TCRs recognized epitopes lying outside the regions that are mutated in the B.1.351 and B.1.1.7 variants. Most participants were white British and females outnumbered males, and the authors suggested that clonal diversity may have been underestimated. After two AZD1222 doses, spike-specific TCR breadth and depth were significantly higher than at day 0 and than in MenACWY recipients. In the small 56-69-year group, the increase in depth fell short of significance, most likely because of low power. Because no day 14 peak-response samples were available, the repertoires could be characterized only after the peak T cell response. Conclusions about previously exposed vaccinees are limited, since just 6 or 7 AZD1222 recipients were seropositive for SARS-CoV-2 at baseline. The vaccine-associated CD4 TCRs covered the entire spike protein, and the dominant responses fell in regions 160-218 and 743-854.

The intended sense of this specimen's time point label: baseline before first vaccination. Vaccinee samples came from UK trials COV001 and COV002, including a single-blind randomized controlled phase 2/3 trial of AZD1222 (ChAdOx1 nCoV-19) in healthy adults. For TCRbeta chain sequencing, PBMC samples from trial participants were taken at day 0 and at day 28 after the second dose. The CDR3 regions of human TCRbeta chains were subjected to immunosequencing. The paper's processing steps were these. TCRs in the repertoires were compared against a reference library of SARS-CoV-2-specific TCRs that had been generated with the MIRA antigen-specificity platform. Breadth meant the fraction of unique TCRs that were SARS-CoV-2-associated, whereas depth meant the fraction of total T cells that were SARS-CoV-2-associated. Using the MIRA data, each spike-specific TCR was mapped to the spike region that the TCR reacts to and placed in a CD4 or CD8 class. Log10-transformed breadth and depth values were compared by one-way ANOVA with Sidak's multiple comparisons tests. TCRdb obtained this table from immuneACCESS and retained in-frame rearrangements with V and J assigned. These tables miss some clones; where compared with another copy, unresolved V genes account for less than half of the shortfall, and the remainder is unexplained. V, J and clone size reflect that table, while D and trimming were determined from the DNA. This sample comprises about 110,000 clones, 90% to 95% of them detected only once. Under 2.5% of the sample is held by the ten biggest clonotypes.

The CDR3 goes from the cysteine to the phenylalanine over 12 residues. Here the CDR3 DNA is all that survives: 36 bases in frame from base 1. The junction carries 14 bases between V and J, which are trimmed by 8 bases and 7 bases respectively. CDR1 SGHDN and CDR2 FVKESK are derived from the germline V gene. A note on this clone: Its antigen is currently not known. One base away there is no much larger clone; base qualities are not given.

This clonotype originated in an adult in good health. The material sequenced was peripheral blood, taken on day 0 of AZD1222 vaccination. The rearrangement combines TRBV14 with TRBJ1-1, with a weak D call of TRBD1 (5 bases match). The CDR3 protein: CASGFGAGEAFF. The nucleotide sequence is given as TGTGCCAGCGGCTTCGGGGCGGGTGAAGCTTTCTTT.